The 26 T cell receptor beta chains given below trace back to one sample, sequenced in a study of technical replicates of blood from a handful of donors. Assay used: immunoSEQ multiplex PCR; TCRdb lists only in-frame clones, some missing. The repertoire has 60,000 to 80,000 clones, more than 85% of them found once; the top ten carry roughly 5%. The sample consisted of PBMCs. The receptors were gathered from a human donor in good health. Some clones in this sample may be carry-over from other donors' samples.

The V call is TRBV27, the J call TRBJ2-7, with 9 bases lining up with TRBD2. CDR3 length: 17 residues. The germline V gene has CDR1 MNHEY and CDR2 SMNVEV (reference sequence). V lost 3 bases, J lost 3 bases, and 12 bases stayed unmatched. The CDR3, as DNA: TGTGCCAGCAGTTTTGGGGCTAGCGGGGAAACTCTCTACGAGCAGTACTTC. Translation: CASSFGASGETLYEQYF.

The V call is TRBV7-2, the J call TRBJ2-7, with 8 bases lining up with TRBD2. The CDR3 runs 15 residues. Germline CDR1 reads SGHTA; CDR2 reads FQGNSA. V gave up 5 bases and J gave up 2 bases; unmatched junction bases: 8. The DNA of the CDR3 is TGTGCCAGCAGCCAAGGGCTAGCGGGTACCTACGAGCAGTACTTC. Residues: CASSQGLAGTYEQYF.

The genes are TRBV7-2 and TRBJ2-5, with 11 bases matching TRBD2. There are 17 residues in the CDR3. CDR1 and CDR2 from the germline V gene are SGHTA and FQGNSA. With 5 bases clipped from V and 5 bases from J, the junction kept 13 bases outside the gene matches. The DNA of the CDR3 is TGTGCCAGCAGCCTTTCCTTTAGCGGGGGGGCAAGCGAGACCCAGTACTTC. Protein sequence: CASSLSFSGGASETQYF.

Only a few counts were recorded for this clone. The rearrangement links TRBV6-5 to TRBJ1-1; unclear D gene. This CDR3 is built from 14 residues. V gave up 8 bases and J gave up 0 bases, with 13 bases separating them. The germline V gene has CDR1 MNHEY and CDR2 SVGAGI. CDR3 bases: TGTGCCAGCTTGGTAGGCGGCGTGAACACTGAAGCTTTCTTT. Amino acid sequence: CASLVGGVNTEAFF.

The chain employs TRBV11-2 and TRBJ2-2, with D possibly being TRBD1 (5 bases). The CDR3 runs 16 residues. Looked up from germline, CDR1 is SGHAT and CDR2 is FQNNGV. V dropped 5 bases and J dropped 4 bases, with 17 bases sitting between them. The CDR3 DNA follows: TGTGCCAGCAGCATCCGTAGGGGCTTCGGCACCGGGGAGCTGTTTTTT. Its protein is CASSIRRGFGTGELFF.

This clone was counted between two and nine times. The chain has TRBV2 and TRBJ2-1; D perhaps matches TRBD1 (6 bases). The CDR3 is 14 amino acids. Germline values: CDR1 SNHLY, CDR2 FYNNEI. V was clipped by 6 bases and J by 0 bases, with 9 bases between them. CDR3 bases: TGTGCCAGCAGACACAGGGTCTCCTACAATGAGCAGTTCTTC. This gives the protein CASRHRVSYNEQFF.

The V call is TRBV7-2, the J call TRBJ2-5; D is uncertain. V was trimmed by 0 bases and J by 9 bases, leaving 17 bases between them. The germline CDR1 and CDR2 sequences are SGHTA and FQGNSA. The CDR3 is 15 amino acids. The CDR3: CASSLASSRPTAQYF. The CDR3 DNA sequence: TGTGCCAGCAGCTTAGCGTCTAGTAGGCCGACGGCCCAGTACTTC.

The V and J genes are TRBV6-1 and TRBJ2-5; a possible D gene is TRBD2 (5 bases). Germline V gene sequence: CDR1 MNHNS, CDR2 SASEGT. The CDR3 runs to 15 residues. V was trimmed by 2 bases and J by 8 bases, leaving 18 bases between them. In DNA form, the CDR3 reads TGTGCCAGCAGTGAATTCTCTCCTGGGCCGGGAACCCAGTACTTC. Amino acids: CASSEFSPGPGTQYF.

This chain joins TRBV2 and TRBJ2-5, with TRBD1 matching 8 bases. The V segment lost 4 bases and the J segment 6 bases; nucleotides outside the gene matches: 7. The CDR3 totals 14 residues. Per germline, CDR1 SNHLY and CDR2 FYNNEI. The CDR3 DNA sequence: TGTGCCAGCAGTGGTCAGGGGGCGAGGCAGACCCAGTACTTC. Protein: CASSGQGARQTQYF.

This chain joins TRBV7-2 and TRBJ1-1, with TRBD1 matching over 7 bases. Germline V CDR1 and CDR2: SGHTA, FQGNSA. V lost 4 bases to trimming and J lost 2 bases; unmatched junction nucleotides: 4. The CDR3 has 14 amino acids. The CDR3 spells CASSSQGGNTEAFF. CDR3 in DNA: TGTGCCAGCAGCTCGCAAGGGGGCAACACTGAAGCTTTCTTT. The variable domain in full, with the rest retrieved from reference TRBV7-2 and TRBJ1-1, is GAGVSQSPSNKVTEKGKDVELRCDPISGHTALYWYRQSLGQGLEFLIYFQGNSAPDKSGLPSDRFSAERTGGSVSTLTIQRTQQEDSAVYLCASSSQGGNTEAFFGQGTRLTVV.

This clone occurred once. It is unclear where the CDR3 begins or ends on the DNA, so no DNA is shown, and the CDR3 is as TCRdb lists it. The chain links TRBV13 to TRBJ1-1; the table gives TRBD1 as D, unverified against the DNA. The germline V gene has CDR1 PRHDT and CDR2 FYEKMQ (reference sequence). The CDR3 comprises 13 residues, both ends counted. CDR3 sequence: CASSFGQGRLAFF.

The gene calls are TRBV5-5 and TRBJ2-7; D remains unclear. This CDR3 contains 15 residues. With 4 bases removed from V and 3 bases from J, the gap between germline ends came to 17 bases. Germline V lookup: CDR1 SGHKS, CDR2 YYEKEE (reference sequence). The CDR3 sequence is CASSEELHRGYEQYF. CDR3 nucleotide sequence: TGTGCCAGCAGCGAGGAACTCCATCGCGGCTACGAGCAGTACTTC.

The chain recombines TRBV19 with TRBJ2-7; D may be TRBD2 (7 bases). CDR3 length equals 14 residues. The germline V gene has CDR1 LNHDA and CDR2 SQIVND (reference sequence). The V end was cut by 5 bases, the J end by 5 bases, with 16 bases between. As DNA, the CDR3 is TGTGCCAGTAGTCCCTGGGGGGGGGCCCACGAGCAGTACTTC. It encodes CASSPWGGAHEQYF.

The chain recombines TRBV25-1 with TRBJ2-7; 7 bases map to TRBD1. J was trimmed by 3 bases and V by 3 bases; bases with no gene match: 5. CDR3 length: 14 residues. Germline V gene lookup returns CDR1 MGHDK and CDR2 SYGVNS. CDR3 amino acids: CASSEAGGNYEQYF. CDR3 bases: TGTGCCAGCAGTGAGGCAGGGGGAAACTACGAGCAGTACTTC.

Here the CDR3 reads CASSSSTRQGPVTQHF. The CDR3 DNA reads as TGTGCCAGCAGTTCCTCAACACGACAGGGGCCCGTAACCCAGCATTTT. V and J are TRBV6-6 and TRBJ1-5; 8 bases fit TRBD1. From germline, CDR1 is MNHNY and CDR2 SVGAGI (reference sequence). V lost 4 bases, J lost 11 bases, and 16 bases stayed unmatched. This CDR3 region has 16 residues.

This clone was recorded once. The chain recombines TRBV7-2 with TRBJ2-7, with 13 bases identical to TRBD2. V shed 5 bases, J shed 6 bases, and the junction held 7 bases outside the gene matches. This CDR3 comprises 15 residues. CDR1 and CDR2 (germline): SGHTA, FQGNSA. The DNA for the CDR3 is TGTGCCAGCAGCCCAAGACTAGCGGGAGGCCTCGAGCAGTACTTC. This translates into CASSPRLAGGLEQYF.

The rearrangement uses TRBV5-8 and TRBJ2-7; TRBD2 agrees at 9 bases. V trimming: 0 bases; J trimming: 6 bases; junction bases outside the gene matches: 7. Per germline, CDR1 SGHTS and CDR2 YDEGEE. This CDR3 region has 15 residues. The CDR3 reads CASSLVASGKGEQYF. The DNA of the CDR3 is TGTGCCAGCAGCTTGGTGGCTAGCGGGAAAGGCGAGCAGTACTTC.

The rearrangement joins TRBV4-2 to TRBJ1-1, with 7 positions matching TRBD1. CDR1 is LGHNA and CDR2 is YNFKEQ in the germline V gene. The CDR3 length is 15 residues. Losses at the gene ends were 3 bases for V and 7 bases for J; bases not matched to a gene: 11. CDR3 sequence reads: CASSQAGQSVDEAFF. CDR3 sequence (DNA): TGTGCCAGCAGCCAGGCGGGACAGTCGGTGGATGAAGCTTTCTTT.

Written as DNA, the CDR3 is TGTGCCAGTAGGTCTTCCCAGAAGCCCCAGCATTTT. It encodes CASRSSQKPQHF. The V and J genes are TRBV19 and TRBJ1-5; D not resolved. This CDR3 has 12 amino acids. Germline CDR1 and CDR2: LNHDA and SQIVND (reference sequence). Trimming stripped 6 bases from V and 8 bases from J, with 11 bases between.

The sample holds one count of this clone. This sequence joins TRBV28 and TRBJ2-3, with D maybe TRBD1 (6 bases). The CDR3 spans 15 residues. V was shortened by 6 bases and J by 2 bases, with 15 bases between the two germline ends. The germline gives CDR1 MDHEN, CDR2 SYDVKM. CDR3 bases: TGTGCCAGCAGAACCGGGACACTAAACACAGATACGCAGTATTTT. The encoded protein is CASRTGTLNTDTQYF. Supplemented by reference TRBV28 and TRBJ2-3, the full variable domain reads DVKVTQSSRYLVKRTGEKVFLECVQDMDHENMFWYRQDPGLGLRLIYFSYDVKMKEKGDIPEGYSVSREKKERFSLILESASTNQTSMYLCASRTGTLNTDTQYFGPGTRLTVL.

The chain employs TRBV19 and TRBJ1-1; no clear D gene. This CDR3 region has 12 residues. Trimming left V 6 bases short and J 1 base short, with 6 bases between. The germline V gene encodes CDR1 LNHDA and CDR2 SQIVND (reference sequence). The CDR3 region has the DNA TGTGCCAGTAGCTACAGGAACACTGAAGCTTTCTTT. It translates to CASSYRNTEAFF.

This chain uses TRBV6-6 with TRBJ1-1; D unresolved. Looked up from germline, CDR1 is MNHNY and CDR2 is SVGAGI (reference sequence). The V and J ends lost 2 bases and 6 bases respectively, with 19 bases between them. The CDR3 loop spans 16 amino acids. CDR3 protein: CASSYPDMEGRAEAFF. In DNA form, the CDR3 reads TGTGCCAGCAGTTACCCCGACATGGAGGGAAGGGCTGAAGCTTTCTTT.

The genes are TRBV6-5 and TRBJ1-3; D ambiguous. This CDR3 region has 16 residues. Germline lookup yields CDR1 MNHEY and CDR2 SVGAGI. The V gene lost 0 bases and the J gene lost 0 bases, with 9 bases spanning the gap. DNA of the CDR3: TGTGCCAGCAGTTACTCGACTCTCCTCTCTGGAAACACCATATATTTT. Translation gives CASSYSTLLSGNTIYF.

The chain joins TRBV5-4 to TRBJ2-7; 11 nucleotides agree with TRBD2. V gave up 4 bases and J gave up 4 bases; unmatched junction bases: 7. Germline V gene lookup returns CDR1 SGHNT and CDR2 YYREEE (reference sequence). This CDR3 contains 15 residues. The CDR3 protein is CASSQDTSGSYEQYF. CDR3 nucleotide sequence: TGTGCCAGCAGCCAAGATACTAGCGGGAGTTACGAGCAGTACTTC.

V usage is TRBV4-3 and J usage is TRBJ1-5; D is perhaps TRBD1 (6 bases). The CDR3 has 15 residues. V lost 2 bases to trimming and J lost 0 bases, with 8 bases between them. Germline-derived CDR1 and CDR2 are LGHNA and YSLEER. The CDR3 DNA reads as TGCGCCAGCAGCCAATTCAGGGGTAGCAATCAGCCCCAGCATTTT. It codes for CASSQFRGSNQPQHF.

The chain links TRBV9 to TRBJ2-1; 9 bases are a match to TRBD2. The ends lost 4 bases at V and 10 bases at J; junction bases unmatched: 12. The CDR3 spans 15 residues. Germline-derived CDR1 and CDR2 are SGDLS and YYNGEE. The DNA for the CDR3 is TGTGCCAGCAGCCCGAGACTAGCGGCCGACGGAGAGCAGTTCTTC. It specifies CASSPRLAADGEQFF.